Listed below are T cell receptor beta chains from one sample, sequenced in a study of shared clonotypes between healthy human individuals. Measured with immunoSEQ multiplex PCR; TCRdb has only the in-frame clones, and not every one. The data show millions of clones, approximately 94% seen once. Sequenced sample: naive CD4+ T cells sorted from blood. Receptors originate from a man between 18 and 29 years old in good health. Each CDR3 is given with its conserved first and last residue. D genes are given only for firm matches. Expanded clones are given a class, and other clones once, few, many or no size at all.

TRBV25-1	-	TRBD1	TRBJ2-7	TGTGCCAGCGCCAACTCCGGGACAGGGGGTTACGAGCAGTACTTC	CASANSGTGGYEQYF
TRBV25-1	-	-	TRBJ2-2	TGTGCCAGCAGTGAATCCCTGACCGGGGAGCTGTTTTTT	CASSESLTGELFF
TRBV4-1	-	-	TRBJ2-3	TGCGCCAGCAGCCAAGGTCGGGGTAGCACAGATACGCAGTATTTT	CASSQGRGSTDTQYF
TRBV9	-	TRBD1	TRBJ2-3	TGTGCCAGCAGCTCCCAGGGGGCGAGTAGCACAGATACGCAGTATTTT	CASSSQGASSTDTQYF
TRBV18	-	-	TRBJ2-1	TGTGCCAGCTCACCACCGCTCCCGGGGGTTGGCGAGCAGTTCTTC	CASSPPLPGVGEQFF
TRBV10-3	-	TRBD1	TRBJ2-3	TGTGCCATCAACGACAGGGGAATCACAGATACGCAGTATTTT	CAINDRGITDTQYF
TRBV5-4	-	TRBD1	TRBJ2-2	TGTGCCAGCAGCTCTTGGACAGGGGCTAACACCGGGGAGCTGTTTTTT	CASSSWTGANTGELFF
TRBV28	-	-	TRBJ1-4	TGTGCCAGCCGGACAGCCACTGCAACTAATGAAAAACTGTTTTTT	CASRTATATNEKLFF
TRBV30	-	TRBD1	TRBJ2-7	TGTGCCTGGACGAGAGGGACAGGGGAATTTGACGAGCAGTACTTC	CAWTRGTGEFDEQYF
TRBV18	-	TRBD2	TRBJ2-1	TGTGCCAGCTCACCAGGCGGGAGTACCTACAATGAGCAGTTCTTC	CASSPGGSTYNEQFF
TRBV5-1	-	-	TRBJ2-1	TGCGCCAGCAGCTTGGCCACAGGAGGCTTCGGCGATGAGCAGTTCTTC	CASSLATGGFGDEQFF
TRBV6-1	-	-	TRBJ1-4	TGTGCCAGCAGTGAAATACCGGGACTGGGGGAAAAACTGTTTTTT	CASSEIPGLGEKLFF
TRBV30	-	-	TRBJ2-2	TGTGCCTGGAGGGAAAAGGGGGCCGGGGAGCTGTTTTTT	CAWREKGAGELFF
TRBV19	-	TRBD1	TRBJ1-5	TGTGCCAGTAGTTCAGCCAGGGGGTCGGGACTTCTCACCTTTAGCAATCAGCCCCAGCATTTT	CASSSARGSGLLTFSNQPQHF
TRBV5-1	-	TRBD1	TRBJ1-1	TGCGCCAGCAGCCAAGGACAGGTGGCTAACACTGAAGCTTTCTTT	CASSQGQVANTEAFF
TRBV7-2	once	TRBD2	TRBJ2-7	TGTGCCAGCAGCTCGGAGGGACTAGCCACCTACGAGCAGTACTTC	CASSSEGLATYEQYF
TRBV9	-	-	TRBJ2-5	TGTGCCAGCAGCGTAGGATCGACAGTAGCGGAGACCCAGTACTTC	CASSVGSTVAETQYF
TRBV27	-	-	TRBJ2-7	TGTGCCAGCAGGACTTTAAAGGATAAAGCTTACGAGCAGTACTTC	CASRTLKDKAYEQYF
TRBV10-3	-	-	TRBJ1-5	TGTGCCATCAGTGAGTCGAGGCAGATTAATCAGCCCCAGCATTTT	CAISESRQINQPQHF
TRBV28	-	TRBD1	TRBJ2-5	TGTGCCAGCAGCCATCGGACAGGGCAAGAGACCCAGTACTTC	CASSHRTGQETQYF
TRBV11-3	-	TRBD2	TRBJ2-3	TGTGCCAGCAGCTCCCAGACTAGCGGGGGGGCTGGAGATACGCAGTATTTT	CASSSQTSGGAGDTQYF
TRBV6-1	once	TRBD1	TRBJ2-2	TGTGCCAGCAGTCCCCGGGACAGAGGGACCGGGGAGCTGTTTTTT	CASSPRDRGTGELFF
TRBV19	-	-	TRBJ1-5	TGTGCCAGTAGTATGGCAGGGAAGGGAAATCAGCCCCAGCATTTT	CASSMAGKGNQPQHF
TRBV30	-	TRBD1	TRBJ1-2	TGTGCCTGGAGAGTTCAGGGGGCGCGTGGCTACACCTTC	CAWRVQGARGYTF
TRBV18	once	TRBD2	TRBJ2-7	TGTGCCAGCTCACCGGGACTAGCGGGGGGATTATCCTACGAGCAGTACTTC	CASSPGLAGGLSYEQYF